This T cell receptor (beta chain) came from a study of T cells in Graves' hyperthyroidism and ophthalmopathy. Diagnosing involved the use of clinical symptoms, serum thyroxine and TRAb, thyroid ultrasound and orbital computed tomography. It was 8 to 10 ml of fresh peripheral blood that supplied the PBMCs. CDR3 length equals 10 residues. Per the germline V gene, CDR1 is GTSNPN and CDR2 is SVGIG (reference sequence). Researchers took RNA transcripts and amplified the TCR beta CDR3 regions from them. RT-PCR in the first round (using the HTBI primer set) targeted the TCR CDR3. TCRdb reprocessed the multiplex PCR reads with MiXCR, giving one entry per CDR3 protein. This repertoire shows 27,000 or so distinct CDR3 sequences, over 35% found once; its top ten account for over 9%. This clonotype has a handful of counts. Antigen unknown. With a much larger clone just one base away, this may be a read error. Study-wide points: The model predicted ophthalmopathy a median around 6.5 months before onset. Most thyroid clonotypes with frequency above 0.001 were detected in blood.

Sequences were obtained from blood. This chain connects TRBV30 to TRBJ2-1; D ambiguous. The source is a woman younger than 45 with Graves' hyperthyroidism. The CDR3 protein is CAWGVNKQFF. The CDR3, as DNA: TGTGCCTGGGGGGTCAATAAGCAGTTCTTC.